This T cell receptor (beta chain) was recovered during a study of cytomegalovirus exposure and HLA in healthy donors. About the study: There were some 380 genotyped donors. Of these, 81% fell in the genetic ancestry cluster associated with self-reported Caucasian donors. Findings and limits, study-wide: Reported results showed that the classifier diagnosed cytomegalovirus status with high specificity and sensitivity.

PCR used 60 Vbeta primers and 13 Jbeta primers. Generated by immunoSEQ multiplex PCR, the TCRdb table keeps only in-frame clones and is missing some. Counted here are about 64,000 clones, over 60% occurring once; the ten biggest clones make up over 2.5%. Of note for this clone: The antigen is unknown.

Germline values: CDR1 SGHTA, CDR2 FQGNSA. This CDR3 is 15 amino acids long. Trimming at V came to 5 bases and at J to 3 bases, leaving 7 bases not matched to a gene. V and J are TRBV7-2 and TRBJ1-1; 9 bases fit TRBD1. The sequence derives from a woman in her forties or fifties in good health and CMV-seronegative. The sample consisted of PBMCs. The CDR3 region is CASSPAGQGYTEAFF. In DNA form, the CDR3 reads TGTGCCAGCAGCCCCGCGGGACAGGGATACACTGAAGCTTTCTTT.